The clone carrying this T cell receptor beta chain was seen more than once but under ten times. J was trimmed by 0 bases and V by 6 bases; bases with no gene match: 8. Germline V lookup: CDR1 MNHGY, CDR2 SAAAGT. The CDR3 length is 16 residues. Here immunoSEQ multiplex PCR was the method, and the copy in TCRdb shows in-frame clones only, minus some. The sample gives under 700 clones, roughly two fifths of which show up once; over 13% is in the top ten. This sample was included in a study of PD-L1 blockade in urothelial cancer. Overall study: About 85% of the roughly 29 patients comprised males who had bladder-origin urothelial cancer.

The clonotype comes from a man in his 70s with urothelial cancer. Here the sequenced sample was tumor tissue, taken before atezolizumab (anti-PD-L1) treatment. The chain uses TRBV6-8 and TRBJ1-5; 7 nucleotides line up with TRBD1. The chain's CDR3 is CASRIPGTDSNQPQHF. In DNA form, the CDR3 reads TGTGCCAGCAGGATCCCGGGGACAGATAGCAATCAGCCCCAGCATTTT.